These 6 T cell receptor beta chains were sequenced from one sample in a study of blood T cell repertoires in COVID-19 (dated by TCRdb to 2019 to 2021). Library creation used the immunoSEQ multiplex PCR assay. Sourced from immuneACCESS, this table was stored by TCRdb with only in-frame sequences that have V and J called. A share of the clones is absent; for the studies checked, an unresolved V gene accounts for under half, and the remainder has no known explanation. Across this sample there are roughly 170,000 clones, with around 89% seen only once. The biggest ten clones account for roughly 24% of the sample. Sequencing was done on a sample of peripheral blood. All receptors derive from a man in his 60s with acute or convalescent COVID-19.

This clone appeared once. The chain uses TRBV12-3 or TRBV12-4 and TRBJ2-1; possibly TRBD2 for D (5 bases). The CDR3 runs 13 residues. Trimming shortened V by 4 bases and J by 8 bases, and 12 bases separated the two germline ends. CDR3 coding DNA: TGTGCCAGCAGTTATGAGGGAAAGGATGAGCAGTTCTTC. The encoded protein is CASSYEGKDEQFF.

CDR3 protein: CASSLAGRETQYF. The CDR3 region has the DNA TGCGCCAGCAGCTTGGCGGGGAGGGAGACCCAGTACTTC. This chain joins TRBV5-1 and TRBJ2-5; D perhaps matches TRBD2 (6 bases). V was clipped by 0 bases and J by 5 bases, with 8 bases between them. The CDR3 totals 13 residues. In germline, CDR1 is SGHRS, CDR2 YFSETQ.

The V gene is TRBV12-5, the J gene TRBJ2-1; 8 nucleotides match TRBD1. Germline V gene lookup returns CDR1 LGHNT and CDR2 FRNRAP. Trimming cost V 6 bases and J 7 bases; bases outside gene matches: 8. CDR3 length equals 14 residues. The chain's CDR3 is CASGPGQGKNEQFF. Written as DNA, the CDR3 is TGTGCTAGTGGACCTGGACAGGGAAAAAATGAGCAGTTCTTC.

This clone has only a few counts. The chain joins TRBV19 to TRBJ2-3; 11 bases map to TRBD2. From germline, CDR1 is LNHDA and CDR2 SQIVND (reference sequence). The CDR3 length is 15 residues. Trimming cost V 7 bases and J 5 bases; bases outside gene matches: 8. For the CDR3, the DNA is TGTGCCAGTAAATTTAGCGGGAGGGCCTTAGATACGCAGTATTTT. Translating gives CASKFSGRALDTQYF.

This chain links TRBV3-1 (or the pseudogene TRBV3-2) with TRBJ2-7; D is uncertain. Germline values: CDR1 LGHDT, CDR2 YNNKEL (reference sequence). V gave up 3 bases and J gave up 3 bases, with 15 bases separating them. The CDR3 is made up of 15 amino acids. CDR3 sequence reads: CASSHEGVTHYEQYV. In DNA, the CDR3 is TGTGCCAGCAGCCATGAAGGAGTAACCCACTACGAGCAGTACGTC.

The V gene is TRBV30, the J gene TRBJ1-3, with TRBD1 matching 7 bases. V dropped 4 bases and J dropped 3; count of bases not matched to a gene: 0. The CDR3 has 12 amino acids. From germline, CDR1 is GTSNPN and CDR2 SVGIG (reference sequence). This chain's CDR3 is CAWTGGGNTIYF. The CDR3 DNA is TGTGCCTGGACAGGGGGTGGAAACACCATATATTTT.